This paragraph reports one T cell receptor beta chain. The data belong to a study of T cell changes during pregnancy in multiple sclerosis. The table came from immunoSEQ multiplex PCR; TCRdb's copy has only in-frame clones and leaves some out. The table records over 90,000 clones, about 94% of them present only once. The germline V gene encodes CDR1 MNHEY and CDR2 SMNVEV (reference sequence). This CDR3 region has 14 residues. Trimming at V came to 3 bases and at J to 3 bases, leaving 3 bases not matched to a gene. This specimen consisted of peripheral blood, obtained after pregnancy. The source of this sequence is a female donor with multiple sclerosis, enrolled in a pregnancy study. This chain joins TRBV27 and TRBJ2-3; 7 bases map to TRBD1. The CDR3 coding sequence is TGTGCCAGCAGTTTGGAACAGGGGACAGATACGCAGTATTTT. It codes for CASSLEQGTDTQYF.